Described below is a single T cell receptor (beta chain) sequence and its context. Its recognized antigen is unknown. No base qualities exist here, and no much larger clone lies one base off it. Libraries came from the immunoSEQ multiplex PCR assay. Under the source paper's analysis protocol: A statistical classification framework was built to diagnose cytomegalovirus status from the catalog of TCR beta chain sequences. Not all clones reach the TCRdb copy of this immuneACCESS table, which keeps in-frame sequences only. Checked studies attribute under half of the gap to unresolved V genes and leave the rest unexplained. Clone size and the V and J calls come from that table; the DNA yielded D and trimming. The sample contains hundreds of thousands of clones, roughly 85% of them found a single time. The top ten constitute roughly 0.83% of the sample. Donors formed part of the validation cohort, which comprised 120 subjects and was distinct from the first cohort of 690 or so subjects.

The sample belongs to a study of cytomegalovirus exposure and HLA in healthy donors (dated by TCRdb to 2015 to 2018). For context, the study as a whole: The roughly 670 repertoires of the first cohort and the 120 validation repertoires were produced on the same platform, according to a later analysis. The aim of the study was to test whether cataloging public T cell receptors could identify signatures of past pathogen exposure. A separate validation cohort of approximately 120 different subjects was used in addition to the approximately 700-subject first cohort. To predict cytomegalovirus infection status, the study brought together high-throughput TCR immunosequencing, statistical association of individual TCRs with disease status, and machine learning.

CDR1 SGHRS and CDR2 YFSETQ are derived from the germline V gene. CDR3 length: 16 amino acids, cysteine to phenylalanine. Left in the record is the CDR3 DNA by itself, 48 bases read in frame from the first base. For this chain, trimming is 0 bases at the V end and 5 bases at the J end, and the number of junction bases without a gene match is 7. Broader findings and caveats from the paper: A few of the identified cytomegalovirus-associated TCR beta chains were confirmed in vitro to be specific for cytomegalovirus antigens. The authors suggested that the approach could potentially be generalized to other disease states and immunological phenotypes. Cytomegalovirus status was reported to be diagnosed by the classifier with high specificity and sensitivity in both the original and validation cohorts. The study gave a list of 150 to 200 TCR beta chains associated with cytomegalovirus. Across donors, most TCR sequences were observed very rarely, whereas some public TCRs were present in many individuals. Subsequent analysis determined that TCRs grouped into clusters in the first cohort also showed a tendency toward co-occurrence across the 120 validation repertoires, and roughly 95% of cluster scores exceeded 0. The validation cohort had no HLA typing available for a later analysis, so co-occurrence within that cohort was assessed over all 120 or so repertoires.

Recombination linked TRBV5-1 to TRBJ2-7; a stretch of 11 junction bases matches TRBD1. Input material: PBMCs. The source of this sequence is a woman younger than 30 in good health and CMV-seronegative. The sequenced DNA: TGCGCCAGCAGCTTGGGGACAGGGGGCGCGAGGGACGAGCAGTACTTC. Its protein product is CASSLGTGGARDEQYF. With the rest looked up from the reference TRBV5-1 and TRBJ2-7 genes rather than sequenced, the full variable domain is KAGVTQTPRYLIKTRGQQVTLSCSPISGHRSVSWYQQTPGQGLQFLFEYFSETQRNKGNFPGRFSGRQFSNSRSEMNVSTLELGDSALYLCASSLGTGGARDEQYFGPGTRLTVT.